Listed below are T cell receptor beta chains from one sample, sequenced in a study of cytomegalovirus exposure and HLA in healthy donors. Method: immunoSEQ multiplex PCR; TCRdb's copy keeps in-frame clones and lacks some. The sample carries about 78,000 clones, 80% recorded once. The sequenced sample was PBMCs. The receptor source for this set is a man in his fifties or sixties in good health and CMV-seropositive. CDR3s include the opening cysteine and the closing phenylalanine or tryptophan. Fields, in order: CDR3 DNA, CDR3 protein, V gene, D gene, J gene, clone size. The D gene is left open where the match is weak. Size tells how often a clone was seen (once, few, many) or the class of an expanded clone, and some rows leave it out.

CDR3 DNA: TGCGCCAGCAGTGCACTTGGGGGGTTGGACTACGAGCAGTACTTC
CDR3 protein: CASSALGGLDYEQYF
V gene: TRBV10-2
D gene: .
J gene: TRBJ2-7
clone size: .

CDR3 DNA: TGTGCCAGCAGCAAGACGTCCCGGGACAGGGAGGATGGCTATGGCTACACCTTC
CDR3 protein: CASSKTSRDREDGYGYTF
V gene: TRBV11-2
D gene: TRBD1
J gene: TRBJ1-2
clone size: .

CDR3 DNA: TGTGCCAGCAGCTCCTATACTACTAGCGTGCAGTTCTTC
CDR3 protein: CASSSYTTSVQFF
V gene: TRBV7-9
D gene: TRBD2
J gene: TRBJ2-1
clone size: .

CDR3 DNA: TGTGCCAGTAGTACAAAGCGGGAGAACTCCTACGAGCAGTACTTC
CDR3 protein: CASSTKRENSYEQYF
V gene: TRBV19
D gene: TRBD2
J gene: TRBJ2-7
clone size: .

CDR3 DNA: TGTGCCAGCAGCTTGTTCGGCGGGGCCTACAATGAGCAGTTCTTC
CDR3 protein: CASSLFGGAYNEQFF
V gene: TRBV5-6
D gene: .
J gene: TRBJ2-1
clone size: .

CDR3 DNA: TGTGCCAGCAGCAACCCCAGGGGGCAATTCCGAAGACTACGCGAGCAGTACTTC
CDR3 protein: CASSNPRGQFRRLREQYF
V gene: TRBV28
D gene: TRBD1
J gene: TRBJ2-7
clone size: .

CDR3 DNA: TGTGCCAGCAGCCCCGGGGACAGGGATGGCAATCAGCCCCAGCATTTT
CDR3 protein: CASSPGDRDGNQPQHF
V gene: TRBV5-8
D gene: TRBD1
J gene: TRBJ1-5
clone size: .

CDR3 DNA: TGTGCCAGCAGCGTAGTATCAGAGGGAAGTCAGGAGCAGTTCTTC
CDR3 protein: CASSVVSEGSQEQFF
V gene: TRBV9
D gene: .
J gene: TRBJ2-1
clone size: .

CDR3 DNA: TGTGCCAGCAGCTTCCAGGGTAACACTGAAGCTTTCTTT
CDR3 protein: CASSFQGNTEAFF
V gene: TRBV5-5
D gene: .
J gene: TRBJ1-1
clone size: .

CDR3 DNA: TGCGCCAGCAGCTTGGAAGGGACTAGCGGGAGTGGAAAGACCCAGTACTTC
CDR3 protein: CASSLEGTSGSGKTQYF
V gene: TRBV5-1
D gene: TRBD2
J gene: TRBJ2-5
clone size: .

CDR3 DNA: TGTGCCAGCTCACCAGGGCAGGGGAGCTCCTACGAGCAGTACTTC
CDR3 protein: CASSPGQGSSYEQYF
V gene: TRBV18
D gene: .
J gene: TRBJ2-7
clone size: .

CDR3 DNA: TGTGCCAGTAGTTTTAGCGGCTTGAACACCGGGGAGCTGTTTTTT
CDR3 protein: CASSFSGLNTGELFF
V gene: TRBV19
D gene: .
J gene: TRBJ2-2
clone size: .

CDR3 DNA: TGCGCCAGCAGGGCAGGGGGCGGGGGTCACAATGAGCAGTTCTTC
CDR3 protein: CASRAGGGGHNEQFF
V gene: TRBV5-1
D gene: .
J gene: TRBJ2-1
clone size: few

CDR3 DNA: TGTTCCAGCAGCTTACATCAGAACTCCTACGAGCAGTACTTC
CDR3 protein: CSSSLHQNSYEQYF
V gene: TRBV7-9
D gene: .
J gene: TRBJ2-7
clone size: few

CDR3 DNA: TGTGCCAGCTTTGGCGCGGCGAACACTGAAGCTTTCTTT
CDR3 protein: CASFGAANTEAFF
V gene: TRBV6-1
D gene: .
J gene: TRBJ1-1
clone size: .

CDR3 DNA: TGTGCCACCAGCAGACATAGCGGGGCGCTCACAGATACGCAGTATTTT
CDR3 protein: CATSRHSGALTDTQYF
V gene: TRBV15
D gene: TRBD2
J gene: TRBJ2-3
clone size: .

CDR3 DNA: TGTGCCAGCAGCACCGGGGGACTAGCGGGAGAAAATGAGCAGTTCTTC
CDR3 protein: CASSTGGLAGENEQFF
V gene: TRBV9
D gene: TRBD2
J gene: TRBJ2-1
clone size: .

CDR3 DNA: TGTGCCAGCCGGGACAGGGCCTACGAGCAGTACTTC
CDR3 protein: CASRDRAYEQYF
V gene: TRBV6-5
D gene: TRBD1
J gene: TRBJ2-7
clone size: few

CDR3 DNA: TGTGCCAGCACCTTCCAGTTTTCCAACCATGAGCAGTTCTTC
CDR3 protein: CASTFQFSNHEQFF
V gene: TRBV7-9
D gene: .
J gene: TRBJ2-1
clone size: .

CDR3 DNA: TGCAGTGCTAGAGGAAACAGTGAAGCTTTCTTT
CDR3 protein: CSARGNSEAFF
V gene: TRBV20-1
D gene: .
J gene: TRBJ1-1
clone size: few

CDR3 DNA: TGTGCCAGCAGCTTAGCATCAGGGAACATTCAGTACTTC
CDR3 protein: CASSLASGNIQYF
V gene: TRBV7-2
D gene: .
J gene: TRBJ2-4
clone size: few

CDR3 DNA: TGTGCCAGCAGCGGGAGAGAGTGGGCAGATACGCAGTATTTT
CDR3 protein: CASSGREWADTQYF
V gene: TRBV13
D gene: .
J gene: TRBJ2-3
clone size: few

CDR3 DNA: TGTGCCAGCGTGACAGGGCTTTTGGACGAGCAGTACTTC
CDR3 protein: CASVTGLLDEQYF
V gene: TRBV2
D gene: TRBD1
J gene: TRBJ2-7
clone size: few

CDR3 DNA: TGTGCCAGCAGTGACCCCACCCCGGGAGCAAATGAAAAACTGTTTTTT
CDR3 protein: CASSDPTPGANEKLFF
V gene: TRBV2
D gene: .
J gene: TRBJ1-4
clone size: .

CDR3 DNA: TGTGCCAGCAGCGCGGGACTCGCATCCTACGAGCAGTACTTC
CDR3 protein: CASSAGLASYEQYF
V gene: TRBV7-2
D gene: .
J gene: TRBJ2-7
clone size: .

CDR3 DNA: TGTGCCAGCAGCGTAGGGGGTAGCGGGAGTTACGAGCAGTACTTC
CDR3 protein: CASSVGGSGSYEQYF
V gene: TRBV9
D gene: TRBD2
J gene: TRBJ2-7
clone size: .

CDR3 DNA: TGTTCCAGCAGCCCCCGGACTAGCGGGGAGCTAGCCAAAAACATTCAGTACTTC
CDR3 protein: CSSSPRTSGELAKNIQYF
V gene: TRBV7-9
D gene: TRBD2
J gene: TRBJ2-4
clone size: .

CDR3 DNA: TGTGCCATCAGTGATGCGAGCGCGGAAGAGACCCAGTACTTC
CDR3 protein: CAISDASAEETQYF
V gene: TRBV10-3
D gene: .
J gene: TRBJ2-5
clone size: .

CDR3 DNA: TGTGCCAGCAGCGCCGCGGGAGGGCCAGATACGCAGTATTTT
CDR3 protein: CASSAAGGPDTQYF
V gene: TRBV7-3
D gene: TRBD2
J gene: TRBJ2-3
clone size: .

CDR3 DNA: TGCGCCAGCAGCTTGGGGACTAGCGGGGGCACAGATACGCAGTATTTT
CDR3 protein: CASSLGTSGGTDTQYF
V gene: TRBV5-1
D gene: TRBD2
J gene: TRBJ2-3
clone size: .

CDR3 DNA: TGTGCCAGCAGCCGGGCGGGACAGGCCGCAGATACGCAGTATTTT
CDR3 protein: CASSRAGQAADTQYF
V gene: TRBV7-2
D gene: TRBD1
J gene: TRBJ2-3
clone size: .

CDR3 DNA: TGTGCCAGCTCACCTTCTGGCACCACCTACGAGCAGTACTTC
CDR3 protein: CASSPSGTTYEQYF
V gene: TRBV18
D gene: .
J gene: TRBJ2-7
clone size: .

CDR3 DNA: TGTGCCAGCAGCTTGGCGTTAGGGACACCTGAAGCTTTCTTT
CDR3 protein: CASSLALGTPEAFF
V gene: TRBV5-6
D gene: .
J gene: TRBJ1-1
clone size: .

CDR3 DNA: TGTGCCAGCAGCCCCCGTGCGGGGACCGGCAATCAGCCCCAGCATTTT
CDR3 protein: CASSPRAGTGNQPQHF
V gene: TRBV7-2
D gene: .
J gene: TRBJ1-5
clone size: .

CDR3 DNA: TGTGCCAGCAGCTTCACAAGGTCCGGGACCCCAGGGGATGAGCAGTTCTTC
CDR3 protein: CASSFTRSGTPGDEQFF
V gene: TRBV7-9
D gene: .
J gene: TRBJ2-1
clone size: .

CDR3 DNA: TGCGCCAGCAGTGAGAGGGGGCAGGGGGATCAGCCCCAGCATTTT
CDR3 protein: CASSERGQGDQPQHF
V gene: TRBV10-2
D gene: TRBD1
J gene: TRBJ1-5
clone size: .

CDR3 DNA: TGTGCCTGGGGCCACCGGACAGCCTATTTAACTTACGAGCAGTACTTC
CDR3 protein: CAWGHRTAYLTYEQYF
V gene: TRBV30
D gene: .
J gene: TRBJ2-7
clone size: .

CDR3 DNA: TGCGCCAGCTCCAACAGGGGATCATTTTATGGCTACACCTTC
CDR3 protein: CASSNRGSFYGYTF
V gene: TRBV5-1
D gene: TRBD1
J gene: TRBJ1-2
clone size: .

CDR3 DNA: TGTGCCAGCAGCTTAGCGGTCAGGTCGAGCTCTGGAAACACCATATATTTT
CDR3 protein: CASSLAVRSSSGNTIYF
V gene: TRBV7-6
D gene: .
J gene: TRBJ1-3
clone size: .

CDR3 DNA: TGTGCCAGCAGCTTTACGGCGGGAACGCAGTATTTT
CDR3 protein: CASSFTAGTQYF
V gene: TRBV7-2
D gene: .
J gene: TRBJ2-3
clone size: .

CDR3 DNA: TGTGCCAGCAGCGCCTCTCCGGTGGCCAAAAACAGTCAGTACTTC
CDR3 protein: CASSASPVAKNSQYF
V gene: TRBV5-8
D gene: .
J gene: TRBJ2-4
clone size: .

CDR3 DNA: TGTGCTAGCAGCCCAGGGACTAGCGGGAAAGAATCGTGGAATGAGCAGTTCTTC
CDR3 protein: CASSPGTSGKESWNEQFF
V gene: TRBV7-7
D gene: TRBD2
J gene: TRBJ2-1
clone size: .